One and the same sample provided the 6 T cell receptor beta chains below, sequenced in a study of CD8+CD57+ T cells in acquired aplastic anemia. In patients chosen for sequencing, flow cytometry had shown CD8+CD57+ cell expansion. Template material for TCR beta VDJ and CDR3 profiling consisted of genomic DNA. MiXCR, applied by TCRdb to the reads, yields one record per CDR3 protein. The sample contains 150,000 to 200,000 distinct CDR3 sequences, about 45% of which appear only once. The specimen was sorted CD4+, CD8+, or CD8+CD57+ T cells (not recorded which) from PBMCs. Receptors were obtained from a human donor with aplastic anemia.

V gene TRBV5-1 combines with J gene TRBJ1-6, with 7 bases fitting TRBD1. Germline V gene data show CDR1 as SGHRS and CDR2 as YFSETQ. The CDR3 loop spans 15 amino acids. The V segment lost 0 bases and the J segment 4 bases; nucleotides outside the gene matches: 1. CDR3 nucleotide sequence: TGCGCCAGCAGCTTGGAGACAGGGTATAATTCACCCCTCCACTTT. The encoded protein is CASSLETGYNSPLHF.

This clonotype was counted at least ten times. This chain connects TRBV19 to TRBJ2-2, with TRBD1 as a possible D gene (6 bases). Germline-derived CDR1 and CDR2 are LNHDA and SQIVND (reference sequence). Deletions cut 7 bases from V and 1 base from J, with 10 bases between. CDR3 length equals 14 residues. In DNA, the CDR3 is TGTGCCAGTACCCGGACAGAGAACACCGGGGAGCTGTTTTTT. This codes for CASTRTENTGELFF.

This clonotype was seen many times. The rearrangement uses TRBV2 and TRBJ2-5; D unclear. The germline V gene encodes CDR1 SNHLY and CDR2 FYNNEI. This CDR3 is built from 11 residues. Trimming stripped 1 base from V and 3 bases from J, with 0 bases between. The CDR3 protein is CASSEEETQYF. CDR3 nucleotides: TGTGCCAGCAGTGAAGAAGAGACCCAGTACTTC.

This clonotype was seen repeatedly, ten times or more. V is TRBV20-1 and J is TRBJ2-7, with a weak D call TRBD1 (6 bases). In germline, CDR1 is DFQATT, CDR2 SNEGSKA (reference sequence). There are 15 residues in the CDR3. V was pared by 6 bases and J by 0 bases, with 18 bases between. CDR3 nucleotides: TGCAGTGCCGGGACACCCAGAGTAGGCTCCTACGAGCAGTACTTC. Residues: CSAGTPRVGSYEQYF.

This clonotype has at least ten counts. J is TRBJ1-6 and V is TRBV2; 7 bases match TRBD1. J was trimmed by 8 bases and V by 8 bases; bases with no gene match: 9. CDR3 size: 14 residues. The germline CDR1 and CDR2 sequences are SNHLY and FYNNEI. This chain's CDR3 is CASSNRGGDSPLHF. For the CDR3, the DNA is TGTGCCAGCTCCAACAGGGGAGGTGATTCACCCCTCCACTTT.

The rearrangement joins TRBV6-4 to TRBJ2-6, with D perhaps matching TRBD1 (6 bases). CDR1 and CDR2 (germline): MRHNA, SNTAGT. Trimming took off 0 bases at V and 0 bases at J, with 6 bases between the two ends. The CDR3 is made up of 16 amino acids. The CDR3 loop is CASSDSDSSGANVLTF. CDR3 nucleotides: TGTGCCAGCAGTGACTCGGACAGCTCTGGGGCCAACGTCCTGACTTTC.